Below, 25 T cell receptor beta chains from the same sample are listed, as sequenced in a study of blood T cell repertoires in COVID-19. Clones were read by immunoSEQ multiplex PCR, and TCRdb kept only the in-frame ones, dropping some. The repertoire holds nearly 110,000 clones, with about 90% as singletons. The material sequenced was peripheral blood. Receptor source: a man in his forties with active or convalescent COVID-19.

The chain has TRBV29-1 and TRBJ2-3; TRBD2 might be the D (7 bases). Trimming stripped 4 bases from V and 0 bases from J, with 14 bases between. This CDR3 is 15 amino acids long. CDR1 is SQVTM, CDR2 ANQGSEA, per germline. In nucleotides, the CDR3 is TGCAGCGTTGGAGGGGGTAGCGGGAGCACAGATACGCAGTATTTT. Protein: CSVGGGSGSTDTQYF.

The count of this clone is one. The V call is TRBV10-3, the J call TRBJ1-2; TRBD1 agrees at 7 bases. CDR3 length equals 13 residues. CDR1 and CDR2 (germline): ENHRY, SYGVKD. V shed 6 bases, J shed 3 bases, and the junction held 4 bases outside the gene matches. CDR3 nucleotides: TGTGCCATCAGCCCGGGACAGCACTATGGCTACACCTTC. Encoded protein: CAISPGQHYGYTF.

The V call is TRBV11-2, the J call TRBJ2-7; TRBD1 matches at 7 bases. Losses at the gene ends were 7 bases for V and 5 bases for J; bases not matched to a gene: 11. The germline CDR1 and CDR2 sequences are SGHAT and FQNNGV. The CDR3 runs 14 residues. CDR3 bases: TGTGCCAGCACCTCAAGGGTAGGGGGCCACGAGCAGTACTTC. It specifies CASTSRVGGHEQYF.

This clone was seen once. This chain uses TRBV9 with TRBJ2-5; D uncertain. CDR1 and CDR2 (germline): SGDLS, YYNGEE. The CDR3 loop spans 14 amino acids. V was pared by 0 bases and J by 5 bases, with 11 bases between. Written as DNA, the CDR3 is TGTGCCAGCAGCGTAGCAAGTGGAGCGGAGACCCAGTACTTC. Amino acid sequence: CASSVASGAETQYF.

The genes are TRBV4-3 and TRBJ2-5; no clear D. The CDR3 is 14 amino acids. The V gene's germline CDR1 is LGHNA and CDR2 YSLEER. Trimming shortened V by 2 bases and J by 1 base, and 8 bases separated the two germline ends. CDR3 bases: TGCGCCAGCAGCCAACAGACTTTCCAAGAGACCCAGTACTTC. It translates to CASSQQTFQETQYF.

The V and J genes are TRBV10-3 and TRBJ2-2, with D possibly matching TRBD1 (6 bases). The CDR3 is 12 amino acids. Trimming left V 5 bases short and J 6 bases short, with 7 bases between. Looked up from germline, CDR1 is ENHRY and CDR2 is SYGVKD. As DNA, the CDR3 is TGTGCCATCAGTACAGGGCCCGGGGAGCTGTTTTTT. This encodes CAISTGPGELFF.

The J gene is TRBJ1-2, the V gene TRBV7-2; 8 nucleotides match TRBD1. The junction had 9 bases not matched to a gene; V was cut back by 5 bases and J by 4 bases. Germline lookup yields CDR1 SGHTA and CDR2 FQGNSA. The CDR3 has 15 residues. This CDR3 reads CASSPTFDRGYGYTF. As DNA, the CDR3 is TGTGCCAGCAGCCCAACCTTCGACAGGGGCTATGGCTACACCTTC.

The CDR3 spells CATRAGDNEQFF. CDR3 nucleotide sequence: TGTGCCACCAGAGCGGGAGACAATGAGCAGTTCTTC. The chain uses TRBV6-4 and TRBJ2-1; 8 bases match TRBD2. The CDR3 loop spans 12 amino acids. CDR1 MRHNA and CDR2 SNTAGT come from the germline V gene. V dropped 10 bases and J dropped 5; count of bases not matched to a gene: 4.

The chain links TRBV28 to TRBJ2-2; 14 positions match TRBD2. The V and J ends lost 6 bases and 7 bases, in that order; junction bases with no gene match: 10. The CDR3 is 17 amino acids. Germline V gene sequence: CDR1 MDHEN, CDR2 SYDVKM. The CDR3 nucleotides read TGTGCCAGCAGCCCCGGGACTAGCGGGAGACTGGGCGGGGAGCTGTTTTTT. Its protein is CASSPGTSGRLGGELFF. The whole variable domain, remainder taken from reference TRBV28 and TRBJ2-2, is DVKVTQSSRYLVKRTGEKVFLECVQDMDHENMFWYRQDPGLGLRLIYFSYDVKMKEKGDIPEGYSVSREKKERFSLILESASTNQTSMYLCASSPGTSGRLGGELFFGEGSRLTVL.

DNA for the CDR3: TGCGCCAGCCAACTAGCGGCCTACAATGAGCAGTTCTTC. This encodes CASQLAAYNEQFF. This chain connects TRBV5-1 to TRBJ2-1; 8 nucleotides match TRBD2. CDR1 SGHRS and CDR2 YFSETQ come from the germline V gene. The CDR3 runs to 13 residues. Trimming removed 7 bases from V and 2 bases from J; junction bases left unmatched: 2.

The V call is TRBV2, the J call TRBJ1-5; D is unresolved. The CDR3 has 16 residues. The germline V and J ends were trimmed by 0 bases and 1 base, with 10 bases remaining between them. Germline V lookup: CDR1 SNHLY, CDR2 FYNNEI. Here the CDR3 DNA reads TGTGCCAGCAGTGAAGCGCTTCGCGGCAGCAATCAGCCCCAGCATTTT. Protein sequence: CASSEALRGSNQPQHF.

The genes are TRBV6-2 or TRBV6-3 and TRBJ2-1; D is ambiguous. From germline, CDR1 is MNHEY and CDR2 SVGEGT. The CDR3 runs to 12 residues. Trimming removed 6 bases from V and 5 bases from J, with 8 bases in between. In DNA, the CDR3 is TGTGCCAGCAGCCCTATAAACAATGAGCAGTTCTTC. Its translation: CASSPINNEQFF.

This chain connects TRBV29-1 to TRBJ2-7, with a weak D call TRBD1 (7 bases). V lost 8 bases to trimming and J lost 7 bases, with 21 bases between them. Germline-derived CDR1 and CDR2 are SQVTM and ANQGSEA. This CDR3 contains 13 residues. The CDR3 nucleotides are TGCAGCCCCCCGGCGGGACAGCCCAATGAGCAGTACTTC. Translated: CSPPAGQPNEQYF.

CDR3 DNA sequence: TGCAGTGCTAGTGGGCTCAATCAGCCCCAGCATTTT. The encoded protein is CSASGLNQPQHF. V is TRBV20-1 and J is TRBJ1-5; D unclear. CDR1 is DFQATT and CDR2 is SNEGSKA in the germline V gene (reference sequence). Deletions cut 3 bases from V and 3 bases from J, with 6 bases between. The CDR3 has 12 residues.

The chain couples TRBV4-3 to TRBJ2-5; weak D call: TRBD2 (5 bases). This CDR3 is built from 16 residues. Per the germline V gene, CDR1 is LGHNA and CDR2 is YSLEER. The V and J ends lost 3 bases and 1 base respectively, with 15 bases between them. The CDR3 DNA follows: TGCGCCAGCAGCCAGATCGACGAGGGTGGCCAAGAGACCCAGTACTTC. Amino acids: CASSQIDEGGQETQYF.

The chain carries TRBV30 and TRBJ1-2; TRBD1 agrees at 12 bases. Trimming cost V 4 bases and J 8 bases; bases outside gene matches: 2. Per germline, CDR1 GTSNPN and CDR2 SVGIG (reference sequence). The CDR3 has 12 amino acids. CDR3 protein: CAWKGTGGGYTF. The DNA for the CDR3 is TGTGCCTGGAAAGGGACAGGGGGCGGCTACACCTTC.

This clone has a single count. V and J are TRBV7-2 and TRBJ1-1, with D uncertain. CDR1 is SGHTA and CDR2 is FQGNSA in the germline V gene. Between the trimmed V and J ends, which lost 2 bases and 4 bases, there was a span of 8 bases. The CDR3 covers 13 residues. This chain's CDR3 is CASSLSGITEAFF. In DNA, the CDR3 is TGTGCCAGCAGCTTAAGCGGAATCACTGAAGCTTTCTTT.

The gene calls are TRBV11-2 and TRBJ2-3; D unclear. The V gene's germline CDR1 is SGHAT and CDR2 FQNNGV. V was cut by 3 bases and J by 4 bases, with 8 bases left in between. CDR3 length equals 13 residues. The CDR3: CASSFGDADTQYF. The CDR3 coding sequence is TGTGCCAGCAGCTTTGGAGATGCAGATACGCAGTATTTT.

Worth noting for this clone: Distinct nucleotide sequences in the sample also encode this CDR3. This chain uses TRBV6-5 with TRBJ1-1; D is uncertain. Trimming took off 6 bases at V and 1 base at J, with 9 bases between the two ends. The CDR3 contains 13 residues. Germline V gene data show CDR1 as MNHEY and CDR2 as SVGAGI. Here the CDR3 reads CASRRTANTEAFF. CDR3 nucleotides: TGTGCCAGCAGGCGAACTGCGAACACTGAAGCTTTCTTT.

The J gene is TRBJ2-3, the V gene TRBV9; TRBD2 aligns across 10 bases. The CDR3 is 15 residues long. Trimming at V came to 3 bases and at J to 5 bases, leaving 6 bases not matched to a gene. The germline V gene encodes CDR1 SGDLS and CDR2 YYNGEE. CDR3 nucleotide sequence: TGTGCCAGCAGCGCTAGCGGGAGCGGAGGAGATACGCAGTATTTT. The encoded protein is CASSASGSGGDTQYF. The full variable domain, rest sourced from reference TRBV9 and TRBJ2-3, is DSGVTQTPKHLITATGQRVTLRCSPRSGDLSVYWYQQSLDQGLQFLIQYYNGEERAKGNILERFSAQQFPDLHSELNLSSLELGDSALYFCASSASGSGGDTQYFGPGTRLTVL.

V gene TRBV12-3 or TRBV12-4 combines with J gene TRBJ2-1; D may be TRBD2 (6 bases). This CDR3 has 12 amino acids. V lost 3 bases, J lost 9 bases, and 9 bases lay in between. The chain's CDR3 is CASSFTGGEQFF. For the CDR3, the DNA is TGTGCCAGCAGTTTCACCGGGGGTGAGCAGTTCTTC.

This clone was counted a single time. The J gene is TRBJ1-6, the V gene TRBV5-1; D might be TRBD1 (6 bases). V dropped 4 bases and J dropped 10 bases, with 15 bases sitting between them. There are 14 residues in the CDR3. Germline CDR1 is SGHRS and CDR2 is YFSETQ. The CDR3 here is CASSPTRGESPLHF. CDR3 DNA: TGCGCCAGCAGCCCCACCAGGGGAGAATCACCCCTCCACTTT.

A few counts support this clone. This rearrangement joins TRBV4-3 to TRBJ2-1; 10 bases line up with TRBD2. V lost 0 bases to trimming and J lost 5 bases; unmatched junction nucleotides: 10. In germline, CDR1 is LGHNA, CDR2 YSLEER. This CDR3 has 18 amino acids. The CDR3 spells CASSQEGPAGGGHNEQFF. The CDR3 bases are TGCGCCAGCAGCCAAGAGGGACCAGCGGGAGGGGGGCACAATGAGCAGTTCTTC.

V is TRBV28 and J is TRBJ1-5; D might be TRBD1 (5 bases). There are 18 residues in the CDR3. V was shortened by 6 bases and J by 5 bases, with 26 bases between the two germline ends. The germline gives CDR1 MDHEN, CDR2 SYDVKM. CDR3 nucleotides: TGTGCCAGCAGCCTTAAAACCCCTCTAGGCAGGGCCCATCAGCCCCAGCATTTT. Its translation: CASSLKTPLGRAHQPQHF. Together with reference TRBV28 and TRBJ1-5, the CDR3 gives the full variable domain: DVKVTQSSRYLVKRTGEKVFLECVQDMDHENMFWYRQDPGLGLRLIYFSYDVKMKEKGDIPEGYSVSREKKERFSLILESASTNQTSMYLCASSLKTPLGRAHQPQHFGDGTRLSIL.

The chain combines TRBV7-6 with TRBJ2-7; 8 bases agree with TRBD2. CDR3 length equals 18 residues. Germline assignment: CDR1 SGHVS and CDR2 FNYEAQ. The V gene end was trimmed by 4 bases and the J gene end by 2 bases; junction bases not matched to a gene: 16. The CDR3 is CASSYVGLGSIVPYEQYF. CDR3 nucleotide sequence: TGTGCCAGCAGCTACGTGGGACTAGGGTCGATCGTCCCCTACGAGCAGTACTTC.